The source of this T cell receptor beta chain is a study of blood T cell repertoires in COVID-19. As processed by the authors: Reference gene primer amplification gave estimated nucleated cell counts. Assay: immunoSEQ multiplex PCR; the TCRdb copy retains only in-frame clones and omits some. V, J and clone size are taken as reported in that table, and D and trimming were inferred from the DNA itself. This sample has 350,000 to 450,000 clones, with approximately 87% found just once. The CDR3 contains 15 residues. The germline V gene encodes CDR1 PRHDT and CDR2 FYEKMQ (reference sequence). Trimming removed 1 base from V and 1 base from J, with 10 bases in between. Followed over time, Seattle patients had been enrolled while infection was active.

The clonotype was recovered from a woman aged 60-75 years with COVID-19, enrolled during active disease. V gene TRBV13 combines with J gene TRBJ2-5; a possible D gene is TRBD2 (5 bases). Sequenced material: peripheral blood. The CDR3 DNA sequence: TGTGCCAGCAGCTTAGCATGGGGAGCCCAAGAGACCCAGTACTTC. It encodes CASSLAWGAQETQYF.